Below, 32 T cell receptor beta chains from the same sample are listed, as sequenced in a study of T-cell reconstitution after alpha-beta-depleted transplantation in children. Unique molecular identifiers were incorporated when the TCRbeta library was constructed. TCRdb independently ran MiXCR on the PCR reads; one entry per CDR3 protein. Of 900,000 or so distinct CDR3 sequences in the sample, about 16% were seen once. The sequenced sample was PBMCs, mostly from graft donor cells, obtained 360 days after TCRalphabeta/CD19-depleted stem cell transplant. These receptor sequences come from a male patient younger than 18 who had a stem cell transplant for acute lymphoblastic leukemia, so the T cells may come from the graft donor.

This clonotype has only a few counts. This chain joins TRBV9 and TRBJ2-7; the D gene is possibly TRBD2 (5 bases). Germline CDR1 SGDLS, CDR2 YYNGEE. V lost 4 bases to trimming and J lost 2 bases, with 13 bases between them. The length of the CDR3 is 14 residues. The CDR3 DNA reads as TGTGCCAGCAGCCCCAGGACTGTCACCTACGAGCAGTACTTC. Translation gives CASSPRTVTYEQYF.

The chain uses TRBV30 and TRBJ2-6; D remains ambiguous. Germline assignment: CDR1 GTSNPN and CDR2 SVGIG (reference sequence). This CDR3 has 14 amino acids. V was cut by 2 bases and J by 1 base, with 6 bases left in between. The CDR3: CAWSFDSGANVLTF. CDR3 DNA: TGTGCCTGGAGTTTTGATTCTGGGGCCAACGTCCTGACTTTC.

This clonotype showed up just a few times. This rearrangement joins TRBV10-3 to TRBJ2-7, with 7 positions matching TRBD2. V shed 6 bases, J shed 0 bases, and the junction held 8 bases outside the gene matches. CDR1 is ENHRY, CDR2 SYGVKD, per germline. The CDR3 consists of 15 residues. The CDR3 sequence is CAISSSGPSSYEQYF. As DNA, the CDR3 is TGTGCCATCAGCTCTAGCGGCCCCAGCTCCTACGAGCAGTACTTC.

The chain recombines TRBV7-6 with TRBJ1-2; TRBD1 might be the D (5 bases). The CDR3 sequence is 16 residues long. Germline CDR1 is SGHVS and CDR2 is FNYEAQ. The V gene lost 0 bases and the J gene lost 5 bases, with 16 bases spanning the gap. This chain's CDR3 is CASSLAGVPGGYGYTF. CDR3 DNA: TGTGCCAGCAGCTTAGCAGGGGTGCCCGGAGGATATGGCTACACCTTC.

Many counts were recorded for this clonotype. The chain has TRBV20-1 and TRBJ2-5, with TRBD2 matching 13 bases. This CDR3 comprises 15 residues. Germline V gene sequence: CDR1 DFQATT, CDR2 SNEGSKA (reference sequence). Germline trimming cut 0 bases from V and 4 bases from J; bases unmatched to any gene: 2. CDR3 in amino acids: CSARDWTSGRETQYF. The CDR3 DNA reads as TGCAGTGCTAGAGATTGGACTAGCGGGAGAGAGACCCAGTACTTC.

This chain links TRBV15 with TRBJ2-5; D is possibly TRBD2 (5 bases). The V end was cut by 0 bases, the J end by 4 bases, with 18 bases between. This CDR3 has 17 residues. CDR1 is LNHNV and CDR2 is YYDKDF in the germline V gene (reference sequence). This chain's CDR3 is CATSRDQLGADPETQYF. CDR3 DNA: TGTGCCACCAGCAGAGATCAGCTGGGAGCGGACCCAGAGACCCAGTACTTC. The entire variable domain, with the rest obtained from reference TRBV15 and TRBJ2-5, is as follows: DAMVIQNPRYQVTQFGKPVTLSCSQTLNHNVMYWYQQKSSQAPKLLFHYYDKDFNNEADTPDNFQSRRPNTSFCFLDIRSPGLGDTAMYLCATSRDQLGADPETQYFGPGTRLLVL.

The J gene is TRBJ2-1, the V gene TRBV20-1; TRBD1 aligns across 7 bases. V gave up 5 bases and J gave up 2 bases; unmatched junction bases: 12. This CDR3 comprises 16 residues. Germline CDR1 reads DFQATT; CDR2 reads SNEGSKA (reference sequence). For the CDR3, the DNA is TGCAGTGCTCTTCCTATGACCAGGGGGACCTACAATGAGCAGTTCTTC. Translating gives CSALPMTRGTYNEQFF.

This clonotype was found a few times. The chain recombines TRBV14 with TRBJ2-1, with D perhaps matching TRBD2 (5 bases). The CDR3 covers 15 residues. Trimming took 4 bases from V and 2 from J, leaving 12 bases between them. In germline, CDR1 is SGHDN, CDR2 FVKESK. The CDR3 nucleotides are TGTGCCAGCAGCCCCATTGGAGCGGCCTACAATGAGCAGTTCTTC. This encodes CASSPIGAAYNEQFF.

This clonotype was found a few times. V is TRBV25-1 and J is TRBJ1-3; a possible D gene is TRBD1 (5 bases). V was cut by 7 bases and J by 2 bases, with 18 bases left in between. CDR1 and CDR2 (germline): MGHDK, SYGVNS. This CDR3 comprises 16 residues. The CDR3, as DNA: TGTGCCAGCATCAGGTCTCGGGGGGAGACTGGAAACACCATATATTTT. It is translated as CASIRSRGETGNTIYF.

This clonotype was detected ten times or more. In DNA form, the CDR3 reads TGTGCCAGCAGCCCTCAGCTAGCTTACGAGCAGTACTTC. Translated: CASSPQLAYEQYF. The V and J genes are TRBV11-2 and TRBJ2-7; D is possibly TRBD2 (5 bases). V dropped 5 bases and J dropped 4 bases, with 12 bases sitting between them. CDR3 size: 13 residues. Germline assignment: CDR1 SGHAT and CDR2 FQNNGV.

The rearrangement uses TRBV7-9 and TRBJ2-7; TRBD1 is a possible D gene (5 bases). Deletions cut 5 bases from V and 0 bases from J, with 14 bases between. Germline assignment: CDR1 SEHNR and CDR2 FQNEAQ (reference sequence). The CDR3 loop spans 15 amino acids. The CDR3 DNA is TGTGCCAGCAGCCGTACGAACAGGCCCTCCTACGAGCAGTACTTC. The encoded protein is CASSRTNRPSYEQYF.

This clonotype appeared many times. This chain uses TRBV11-1 with TRBJ2-2; D is perhaps TRBD1 (5 bases). Trimming left V 2 bases short and J 6 bases short, with 10 bases between. This CDR3 is built from 14 residues. CDR1 and CDR2 (germline): SGHAT, FQDESV (reference sequence). The CDR3 DNA is TGTGCCAGCAGCTTAATCAGGGTCGCCGGGGAGCTGTTTTTT. Translating it yields CASSLIRVAGELFF.

The table lists this clonotype with many counts. This chain joins TRBV6-2 or TRBV6-3 and TRBJ2-7; the D gene is possibly TRBD2 (6 bases). The CDR3 is 13 residues long. V lost 5 bases, J lost 2 bases, and 10 bases lay in between. Germline values: CDR1 MNHEY, CDR2 SVGEGT. CDR3 nucleotide sequence: TGTGCCAGCAGTGCGGGGTATACCTACGAGCAGTACTTC. It specifies CASSAGYTYEQYF.

This clonotype was detected many times. This chain links TRBV6-5 with TRBJ2-5; a weak D match, TRBD1 (6 bases). The V end lost 0 bases, the J end lost 3 bases, and 11 bases lay between the germline ends. The CDR3 runs to 15 residues. Per the germline V gene, CDR1 is MNHEY and CDR2 is SVGAGI. CDR3 sequence (DNA): TGTGCCAGCAGTTACTCGAATAGGGGGAAAGAGACCCAGTACTTC. Protein: CASSYSNRGKETQYF.

V gene TRBV20-1 combines with J gene TRBJ2-2, with D possibly TRBD2 on 5 matching bases. Germline V CDR1 and CDR2: DFQATT, SNEGSKA (reference sequence). Trimming cost V 1 base and J 0 bases, with 12 bases left between them. The CDR3 contains 16 residues. CDR3 nucleotide sequence: TGCAGTGCTAGAGCTTCCGCTAGCACGAACACCGGGGAGCTGTTTTTT. It yields the protein CSARASASTNTGELFF.

Written as DNA, the CDR3 is TGTGCCAGCAGTTTAGAGGGGAGGACTGAAGCTTTCTTT. It codes for CASSLEGRTEAFF. The chain joins TRBV12-3 or TRBV12-4 to TRBJ1-1, with a tentative D call TRBD1 (5 bases). This CDR3 spans 13 amino acids. V was pared by 1 base and J by 5 bases, with 8 bases between.

This clonotype has a handful of counts. V is TRBV2 and J is TRBJ2-2; no definite D call. The germline V and J ends were trimmed by 6 bases and 5 bases, with 22 bases remaining between them. The germline CDR1 and CDR2 sequences are SNHLY and FYNNEI. This CDR3 comprises 17 residues. The CDR3 DNA reads TGTGCCAGCAGCGACGTGAATAAAGGGCCCGGAACCGGGGAGCTGTTTTTT. Amino acids: CASSDVNKGPGTGELFF.

In its sample, this clonotype was seen a few times. This chain joins TRBV4-1 and TRBJ2-1, with D possibly TRBD1 on 6 matching bases. In germline, CDR1 is MGHRA, CDR2 YSYEKL. V lost 4 bases, J lost 3 bases, and 13 bases lay in between. This CDR3 has 15 residues. The CDR3 region has the DNA TGCGCCAGCAGCCCCCGACAGGTTAACTACAATGAGCAGTTCTTC. Translation: CASSPRQVNYNEQFF.

The V and J genes are TRBV15 and TRBJ1-1, with D perhaps matching TRBD1 (6 bases). Trimming pared 3 bases from V and 6 bases from J, leaving 11 bases between. Germline V gene data show CDR1 as LNHNV and CDR2 as YYDKDF (reference sequence). The CDR3 runs 13 residues. The CDR3 sequence: CATSSGTPAEAFF. The CDR3 nucleotides read TGTGCCACCAGCAGCGGGACACCGGCTGAAGCTTTCTTT.

This clonotype was detected only a few times. The J gene is TRBJ2-7, the V gene TRBV28, with TRBD1 as a possible D gene (6 bases). Germline values: CDR1 MDHEN, CDR2 SYDVKM. CDR3 length: 14 amino acids. V lost 5 bases and J 3 bases, leaving 14 bases between the germline ends. CDR3 in DNA: TGTGCCAGCAGTACCCCGGGACAATTCTACGAGCAGTACTTC. Its translation: CASSTPGQFYEQYF.

This clonotype was counted a few times. A much larger clone lies a single base off, so this may be a read error. The genes are TRBV7-9 and TRBJ2-2; no clear D gene. The CDR3 extends over 12 amino acids. Trimming cost V 3 bases and J 4 bases, with 3 bases left between them. Germline CDR1 is SEHNR and CDR2 is FQNEAQ (reference sequence). In nucleotides, the CDR3 is TGTGCCAGCAGCTTCTTCACCGGGGAGCTGTTTTTT. Amino acids: CASSFFTGELFF. Supplemented by reference TRBV7-9 and TRBJ2-2, the full variable domain reads DTGVSQNPRHKITKRGQNVTFRCDPISEHNRLYWYRQTLGQGPEFLTYFQNEAQLEKSRLLSDRFSAERPKGSFSTLEIQRTEQGDSAMYLCASSFFTGELFFGEGSRLTVL.

The rearrangement links TRBV24-1 to TRBJ1-5; D unclear. V lost 11 bases, J lost 2 bases, and 9 bases lay in between. This CDR3 has 12 residues. Per germline, CDR1 KGHDR and CDR2 SFDVKD. CDR3 bases: TGTGCCAAGGGTAGGGGCAATCAGCCCCAGCATTTT. It specifies CAKGRGNQPQHF.

In its sample, this clonotype was seen a few times. J is TRBJ2-2 and V is TRBV5-1; the D is unclear. Trimming took 4 bases from V and 4 from J, leaving 14 bases between them. The CDR3 covers 15 residues. CDR1 SGHRS and CDR2 YFSETQ come from the germline V gene. CDR3 loop: CASSLYSETTGELFF. In DNA, the CDR3 is TGCGCCAGCAGCCTTTACAGTGAAACCACCGGGGAGCTGTTTTTT.

The V call is TRBV29-1, the J call TRBJ1-1; D possibly corresponds to TRBD1 (5 bases). The CDR3 has 11 residues. The V end was cut by 2 bases, the J end by 10 bases, with 11 bases between. Germline CDR1 SQVTM, CDR2 ANQGSEA. The chain's CDR3 is CSVETLRGAFF. In DNA, the CDR3 is TGCAGCGTTGAAACCCTGAGGGGAGCTTTCTTT.

This clonotype showed up many times. V usage is TRBV7-8 and J usage is TRBJ2-2; D call uncertain. This CDR3 has 11 residues. Germline V CDR1 and CDR2: SGHVS, FQNEAQ. V dropped 7 bases and J dropped 5 bases, with 5 bases sitting between them. Here the CDR3 reads CASMGTGELFF. CDR3 nucleotide sequence: TGTGCCAGCATGGGAACCGGGGAGCTGTTTTTT.

V and J are TRBV6-4 and TRBJ2-1, with 13 bases fitting TRBD2. J was trimmed by 7 bases and V by 2 bases; bases with no gene match: 2. CDR3 length: 15 amino acids. The germline CDR1 and CDR2 sequences are MRHNA and SNTAGT. The CDR3 region is CASSDPTSGRNEQFF. The CDR3 nucleotides are TGTGCCAGCAGTGACCCGACTAGCGGGAGGAATGAGCAGTTCTTC.

This clonotype was observed a handful of times. V is TRBV11-2 and J is TRBJ1-1; the match to TRBD1 covers 9 bases. The germline V gene encodes CDR1 SGHAT and CDR2 FQNNGV. V dropped 4 bases and J dropped 6; count of bases not matched to a gene: 6. There are 14 residues in the CDR3. The CDR3 protein is CASSSGTGIAEAFF. CDR3 bases: TGTGCCAGCAGCTCCGGGACAGGGATCGCTGAAGCTTTCTTT.

This clonotype was seen a handful of times. The chain couples TRBV15 to TRBJ2-7; 7 nucleotides line up with TRBD2. The CDR3 length is 15 residues. V gave up 0 bases and J gave up 2 bases; unmatched junction bases: 4. Germline V CDR1 and CDR2: LNHNV, YYDKDF (reference sequence). CDR3 bases: TGTGCCACCAGCAGAGATGGGGGACTAACCTACGAGCAGTACTTC. Its protein product is CATSRDGGLTYEQYF. Together with reference TRBV15 and TRBJ2-7, the CDR3 gives the full variable domain: DAMVIQNPRYQVTQFGKPVTLSCSQTLNHNVMYWYQQKSSQAPKLLFHYYDKDFNNEADTPDNFQSRRPNTSFCFLDIRSPGLGDTAMYLCATSRDGGLTYEQYFGPGTRLTVT.

This clonotype turned up a few times. The chain joins TRBV6-1 to TRBJ1-1, with 8 bases fitting TRBD1. From germline, CDR1 is MNHNS and CDR2 SASEGT. The V segment lost 6 bases and the J segment 5 bases; nucleotides outside the gene matches: 8. The CDR3 extends over 14 amino acids. Here the CDR3 reads CASRRQGSRTEAFF. The CDR3, as DNA: TGTGCCAGCAGACGACAGGGGAGTCGGACTGAAGCTTTCTTT.

This clonotype has more than one count but fewer than ten. The chain carries TRBV11-2 and TRBJ2-7; perhaps TRBD2 as D (8 bases). Germline assignment: CDR1 SGHAT and CDR2 FQNNGV. This CDR3 contains 17 residues. The V gene lost 4 bases and the J gene lost 0 bases, with 19 bases spanning the gap. This chain's CDR3 is CASSSPRGGQSSYEQYF. The CDR3 DNA is TGTGCCAGCAGCTCCCCCCGGGGGGGACAGAGCTCCTACGAGCAGTACTTC.

This clonotype was found many times. The rearrangement links TRBV20-1 to TRBJ2-3, with 9 nucleotides matching TRBD2. The CDR3 loop spans 12 amino acids. Germline loops: CDR1 DFQATT, CDR2 SNEGSKA (reference sequence). Written as DNA, the CDR3 is TGCAGCGAGCGGGGGGGCACAGATACGCAGTATTTT. It is translated as CSERGGTDTQYF.

This clonotype was picked up a small number of times. The chain recombines TRBV5-1 with TRBJ2-2; D gene uncertain. CDR1 SGHRS and CDR2 YFSETQ come from the germline V gene. Trimming stripped 4 bases from V and 2 bases from J, with 12 bases between. The CDR3 sequence is 15 residues long. As DNA, the CDR3 is TGCGCCAGCAGCGGTTCGGGCGGTAACACCGGGGAGCTGTTTTTT. Amino acid sequence: CASSGSGGNTGELFF.